The present entry profiles one T cell receptor beta chain with its context. The antigen is unknown. This sample was included in a study of HIV-infected patients and healthy controls. Reverse transcription used 500 to 550 ng RNA and constant-region primers for alpha and beta. Using multiplexing indices, alpha and beta chain libraries were generated apart by chain-specific third strand synthesis. Each CDR3 protein is one row after TCRdb ran MiXCR on the 5' RACE reads. The repertoire holds around 4,800 distinct CDR3 sequences, with 7.8% as singletons. General study points: HIV-infected repertoires had significantly higher mean Gini indices than controls, possibly reflecting oligoclonality.

The length of the CDR3 is 14 residues. Germline loops: CDR1 SEHNR, CDR2 FQNEAQ (reference sequence). V gave up 1 base and J gave up 4 bases, with 8 bases separating them. Whole blood was used without fractionation, so all unsorted peripheral T cells were included. The sequencing here drew on blood, taken before antiretroviral therapy. The V and J genes are TRBV7-9 and TRBJ2-1; D remains unclear. This TCR came from an adult with HIV infection. The CDR3 nucleotides are TGTGCCAGCAGCTTAGTAAGACCTTACAATGAGCAGTTCTTC. Its translation is CASSLVRPYNEQFF. The full variable domain, its missing parts supplied by reference TRBV7-9 and TRBJ2-1, is DTGVSQNPRHKITKRGQNVTFRCDPISEHNRLYWYRQTLGQGPEFLTYFQNEAQLEKSRLLSDRFSAERPKGSFSTLEIQRTEQGDSAMYLCASSLVRPYNEQFFGPGTRLTVL.